These 10 T cell receptor beta chains were all obtained from the same sample, sequenced in a study of relationships among human T cell subsets. Anti-CD25 beads selected CD4+CD25+ regulatory T cells from positively selected CD4+ cells. The T cell receptor alpha and beta CDR3 regions were amplified from mRNA by semiquantitative ARM-PCR. Exponential amplification used communal superprimers after tagged nested gene-specific primers in ARM-PCR. TCRdb reanalysed the multiplex PCR reads using MiXCR and keeps one entry per CDR3 protein. The data show 13,000 to 15,000 distinct CDR3 sequences, around 60% seen once. Material for sequencing was Tregs sorted from blood. These receptor sequences come from a man aged 35-49 years in good health.

This chain uses TRBV28 with TRBJ2-1, with a possible D match to TRBD2 (6 bases). CDR3 length: 11 amino acids. V gave up 6 bases and J gave up 8 bases, with 8 bases separating them. Germline V CDR1 and CDR2: MDHEN, SYDVKM. The CDR3 nucleotides read TGTGCCAGCAGATCGGGGGATGAGCAGTTCTTC. Amino acids: CASRSGDEQFF.

This sequence joins TRBV6-1 and TRBJ2-3; unclear D gene. From germline, CDR1 is MNHNS and CDR2 SASEGT. V was pared by 6 bases and J by 0 bases, with 7 bases between. The CDR3 runs to 13 residues. Here the CDR3 reads CASRAPSTDTQYF. The CDR3 DNA reads as TGTGCCAGCAGGGCACCTAGCACAGATACGCAGTATTTT.

The table lists this clonotype with a few counts. This chain links TRBV28 with TRBJ1-5; unclear D gene. Looked up from germline, CDR1 is MDHEN and CDR2 is SYDVKM. Trimming left V 2 bases short and J 9 bases short, with 8 bases between. The CDR3 spans 12 residues. The CDR3 sequence is CASSLGSLPQHF. The CDR3 region has the DNA TGTGCCAGCAGTTTAGGGTCCCTGCCCCAGCATTTT.

This clonotype turned up a few times. The rearrangement joins TRBV25-1 to TRBJ2-1; TRBD1 might be the D (6 bases). The CDR3 runs to 13 residues. The V end was cut by 3 bases, the J end by 10 bases, with 13 bases between. Per the germline V gene, CDR1 is MGHDK and CDR2 is SYGVNS. For the CDR3, the DNA is TGTGCCAGCAGTGACAGGCCGAGGGGGGAGCAGTTCTTC. Its translation: CASSDRPRGEQFF.

The rearrangement joins TRBV20-1 to TRBJ2-7; 7 bases map to TRBD1. J gave up 2 bases and V 3 bases, and 7 bases lay outside the gene matches. Germline V lookup: CDR1 DFQATT, CDR2 SNEGSKA (reference sequence). The length of the CDR3 is 14 residues. The CDR3: CSASPRDRAYEQYF. CDR3 in DNA: TGCAGTGCTAGTCCCCGGGACAGAGCCTACGAGCAGTACTTC.

Comments on this clonotype: The junction differs from germline at one of its ends, possibly a read error. V is TRBV20-1 and J is TRBJ1-2; D remains unclear. The CDR3 length is 12 residues. Germline values: CDR1 DFQATT, CDR2 SNEGSKA (reference sequence). CDR3 in amino acids: CSPEGSNYGYAF. The CDR3 bases are TGCAGCCCGGAGGGATCTAACTATGGCTACGCCTTC.

This chain uses TRBV5-8 with TRBJ1-5; no definite D call. CDR3 length: 13 amino acids. The germline V gene encodes CDR1 SGHTS and CDR2 YDEGEE. The V and J ends lost 1 base and 7 bases respectively, with 9 bases between them. The CDR3 protein is CASSLFAGQPQHF. The CDR3 DNA reads TGTGCCAGCAGCTTGTTTGCCGGGCAGCCCCAGCATTTT.

The rearrangement uses TRBV25-1 and TRBJ2-1, with TRBD2 as a possible D gene (6 bases). The CDR3 has 13 amino acids. From germline, CDR1 is MGHDK and CDR2 SYGVNS. Trimming pared 5 bases from V and 4 bases from J, leaving 9 bases between. The CDR3 DNA reads as TGTGCCAGCAGTCGCGGGACGTACAATGAGCAGTTCTTC. This gives the protein CASSRGTYNEQFF.

This chain uses TRBV30 with TRBJ2-1; weak D call: TRBD2 (7 bases). The V end was cut by 1 base, the J end by 1 base, with 14 bases between. The CDR3 extends over 16 amino acids. In germline, CDR1 is GTSNPN, CDR2 SVGIG (reference sequence). This chain's CDR3 is CAWSGGGGASYNEQFF. CDR3 in DNA: TGTGCCTGGAGTGGAGGAGGGGGGGCGTCCTACAATGAGCAGTTCTTC. The entire variable domain, with the rest obtained from reference TRBV30 and TRBJ2-1, is as follows: SQTIHQWPATLVQPVGSPLSLECTVEGTSNPNLYWYRQAAGRGLQLLFYSVGIGQISSEVPQNLSASRPQDRQFILSSKKLLLSDSGFYLCAWSGGGGASYNEQFFGPGTRLTVL.

This clonotype has more than one count but fewer than ten. The V call is TRBV20-1, the J call TRBJ2-3; 8 bases map to TRBD2. V lost 4 bases to trimming and J lost 6 bases; unmatched junction nucleotides: 3. The germline V gene has CDR1 DFQATT and CDR2 SNEGSKA (reference sequence). The CDR3 spans 12 residues. CDR3 DNA: TGCAGTGCTATTGTAGCGGGGGATACGCAGTATTTT. The encoded protein is CSAIVAGDTQYF.